A single sample is the source of the 16 T cell receptor beta chains below, sequenced in a study of cytomegalovirus exposure and HLA in healthy donors. This table comes from immunoSEQ multiplex PCR, and its TCRdb copy is limited to in-frame clones, with some not included. The data hold 78,000 or so clones, with 90% to 97% observed a single time. The sample consisted of PBMCs. These receptors were collected from a man younger than 30 in good health and CMV-seropositive.

J is TRBJ1-5 and V is TRBV7-2; perhaps TRBD1 as D (5 bases). Germline CDR1 reads SGHTA; CDR2 reads FQGNSA. This CDR3 contains 13 residues. Trimming stripped 5 bases from V and 5 bases from J, with 10 bases between. The CDR3 region is CASSPQGDQPQHF. The CDR3 region has the DNA TGTGCCAGCAGCCCTCAGGGCGATCAGCCCCAGCATTTT.

This chain connects TRBV19 to TRBJ2-5; TRBD2 matches 9 bases. The germline V gene encodes CDR1 LNHDA and CDR2 SQIVND (reference sequence). The CDR3 length is 16 residues. J gave up 5 bases and V 5 bases, and 12 bases lay outside the gene matches. The CDR3 here is CASSSRGGRALETQYF. In DNA form, the CDR3 reads TGTGCCAGTAGTTCCCGAGGCGGGAGGGCCCTGGAGACCCAGTACTTC.

This clone is a singleton in its sample. The chain recombines TRBV30 with TRBJ2-7; 10 nucleotides line up with TRBD2. V lost 4 bases to trimming and J lost 3 bases; unmatched junction nucleotides: 3. Germline CDR1 is GTSNPN and CDR2 is SVGIG (reference sequence). This CDR3 is 13 amino acids long. The CDR3: CAWTSGRVYEQYF. The CDR3, as DNA: TGTGCCTGGACTAGCGGGAGAGTCTACGAGCAGTACTTC.

This clone was counted only a few times. The chain joins TRBV6-1 to TRBJ2-7; possible D gene TRBD2, 5 bases. V was trimmed by 8 bases and J by 2 bases, leaving 10 bases between them. The CDR3 spans 12 residues. Germline V lookup: CDR1 MNHNS, CDR2 SASEGT. The CDR3 coding sequence is TGTGCCAGCGGGAGAACCCCCTACGAGCAGTACTTC. This sequence encodes CASGRTPYEQYF.

This clone was observed a single time. The chain joins TRBV14 to TRBJ2-5; possible D gene TRBD2, 7 bases. TRBJ2-7 explains the end of the DNA better; the J call may be wrong. Germline assignment: CDR1 SGHDN and CDR2 FVKESK. The CDR3 totals 15 residues. CDR3 amino acids: CASSPRGRGAYEQYF. DNA for the CDR3: TGTGCCAGCAGCCCAAGGGGGAGGGGCGCCTACGAGCAGTACTTC.

The V and J genes are TRBV13 and TRBJ1-2, with D perhaps TRBD1 (5 bases). CDR1 is PRHDT, CDR2 FYEKMQ, per germline (reference sequence). Trimming took off 4 bases at V and 6 bases at J, with 18 bases between the two ends. The CDR3 is made up of 15 amino acids. The CDR3 bases are TGTGCCAGCAGCTGGGAAGGAGGGGCCGGCGATGGCTACACCTTC. Its translation is CASSWEGGAGDGYTF.

The rearrangement links TRBV7-2 to TRBJ2-3; TRBD1 is a possible D gene (5 bases). CDR3 length: 16 amino acids. Germline V gene sequence: CDR1 SGHTA, CDR2 FQGNSA. Between the trimmed V and J ends, which lost 1 base and 0 bases, there was a span of 11 bases. CDR3 region: CASSLGPPGSTDTQYF. In DNA, the CDR3 is TGTGCCAGCAGCTTAGGGCCGCCAGGGAGCACAGATACGCAGTATTTT.

The rearrangement joins TRBV6-1 to TRBJ1-5; no firm D call. Deletions cut 6 bases from V and 4 bases from J, with 10 bases between. This CDR3 is built from 13 residues. Germline V lookup: CDR1 MNHNS, CDR2 SASEGT. The CDR3 sequence: CASSPYGNQPQHF. In DNA form, the CDR3 reads TGTGCCAGCAGCCCCTACGGGAATCAGCCCCAGCATTTT.

The chain uses TRBV9 and TRBJ1-5; D gene unclear. Germline assignment: CDR1 SGDLS and CDR2 YYNGEE. Between the trimmed V and J ends, which lost 2 bases and 3 bases, there was a span of 12 bases. The CDR3 covers 15 residues. CDR3 region: CASSVSQFPNQPQHF. CDR3 DNA sequence: TGTGCCAGCAGCGTCAGTCAGTTCCCCAATCAGCCCCAGCATTTT.

The rearrangement links TRBV7-9 to TRBJ2-7, with 9 bases that match TRBD1. V was clipped by 5 bases and J by 5 bases; unmatched bases: 4. Germline V lookup: CDR1 SEHNR, CDR2 FQNEAQ (reference sequence). The CDR3 length is 13 residues. The CDR3 sequence is CASSLRDRDEQYF. The DNA for the CDR3 is TGTGCCAGCAGCCTTCGGGACAGGGACGAGCAGTACTTC.

J is TRBJ2-1 and V is TRBV7-8; 11 bases line up with TRBD2. The germline V gene encodes CDR1 SGHVS and CDR2 FQNEAQ. Unmatched junction bases numbered 8, after V lost 1 base and J lost 9 bases. CDR3 length: 16 amino acids. In DNA, the CDR3 is TGTGCCAGCAGCTTAGATGAACTAGCGGGAGAAGTTGAGCAGTTCTTC. Its protein product is CASSLDELAGEVEQFF.

The chain uses TRBV9 and TRBJ1-5; 7 nucleotides line up with TRBD1. CDR1 SGDLS and CDR2 YYNGEE come from the germline V gene. V was pared by 2 bases and J by 3 bases, with 5 bases of the junction left unmatched. The CDR3 is 15 amino acids. This chain's CDR3 is CASSVTGLHNQPQHF. CDR3 DNA sequence: TGTGCCAGCAGCGTGACAGGGCTCCACAATCAGCCCCAGCATTTT.

This clone was observed once. The gene calls are TRBV28 and TRBJ2-4; 8 bases map to TRBD2. Germline assignment: CDR1 MDHEN and CDR2 SYDVKM. This CDR3 spans 16 amino acids. J was trimmed by 1 base and V by 5 bases; bases with no gene match: 7. This chain's CDR3 is CASSQGLVAAKNIQYF. The CDR3, as DNA: TGTGCCAGCAGTCAGGGACTAGTCGCGGCCAAAAACATTCAGTACTTC.

This chain connects TRBV28 to TRBJ2-1; 8 positions match TRBD1. Germline V gene sequence: CDR1 MDHEN, CDR2 SYDVKM. The CDR3 consists of 15 residues. V dropped 0 bases and J dropped 9; count of bases not matched to a gene: 7. CDR3 protein: CASSLWQGASGEQFF. The CDR3 DNA reads as TGTGCCAGCAGTTTATGGCAGGGGGCGTCCGGTGAGCAGTTCTTC.

The chain employs TRBV6-1 and TRBJ2-1; TRBD2 aligns across 12 bases. The CDR3 spans 15 residues. Germline V gene lookup returns CDR1 MNHNS and CDR2 SASEGT. V gave up 7 bases and J gave up 5 bases; unmatched junction bases: 6. The CDR3 here is CASTGLAGSNNEQFF. CDR3 DNA sequence: TGTGCCAGCACCGGACTAGCGGGGTCCAACAATGAGCAGTTCTTC.

The chain uses TRBV5-1 and TRBJ2-7; 14 bases line up with TRBD2. Per the germline V gene, CDR1 is SGHRS and CDR2 is YFSETQ. The CDR3 extends over 18 amino acids. Trimming took 2 bases from V and 1 from J; bases not matched to a gene: 8. The CDR3 here is CASSFMGLAGALSYEQYF. The CDR3 coding sequence is TGCGCCAGCAGCTTTATGGGACTAGCGGGAGCTCTATCCTACGAGCAGTACTTC.